This TCR beta chain was identified during a study of cytomegalovirus exposure and HLA in healthy donors (dated by TCRdb to 2016 to 2017). General notes on the study: An earlier analysis of roughly 630 of the donors reported more than 250 Gb of sequence data and around 120 million unique TCR beta sequences from around 200 million T cells. Across some 400 genotyped donors of the cohort, an average of roughly 250,000 unique TCR beta nucleotide sequences per donor were sequenced, and around 20% of those sequences were non-productive. Of the roughly 400 genotyped donors, 65% to 90% fell in the genetic ancestry cluster associated with self-reported Caucasian donors. Five DR-DQ haplotypes were treated as single units for association and clustering because of strong linkage in the cohort. All discovery cohort repertoires had been generated on a single sequencing platform. In a later genetic analysis, genome-wide SNP genotypes for about three fifths of the roughly 670 donors were used, and that subset was treated as a discovery cohort. HLA typing included class I and class II loci at four-digit resolution. In addition to the first cohort of about 650 subjects, a separate validation cohort of 120 different subjects was used. Alongside the repertoire data, information on donor age, sex, ethnicity and CMV serostatus was compiled. The study was designed to test whether signatures of past pathogen exposure could be identified by cataloging public T cell receptors. To predict cytomegalovirus infection status, the study combined high-throughput TCR immunosequencing, statistical association of individual TCRs with disease status, and machine learning. Using immunosequencing, the study profiled T cell repertoires from 640 or so subjects and related those repertoires to cytomegalovirus serostatus. In the later analysis, no new phenotypic data were used to find candidate immune exposures; instead, reliance was placed on TCR beta sequences and their occurrence across donors. To study patterns of TCR occurrence, a later analysis re-analyzed previously published TCR beta repertoires from 600 to 750 donors and added high-resolution HLA genotyping. Roughly 290 gigabases of sequencing data and around 85 million unique TCR sequences made up an early release that covered around 640 HLA-typed donors. In an earlier analysis of 587 of the donors, high-throughput TCR beta sequencing was used to judge whether each TCR beta V gene segment behaved as functional or pseudogenic. The number of typed donors differed by locus: about 620-640 for A, B, C, DRB1 and DQB1; some 500 for DQA1; 606 for DPA1; and roughly 470 for DPB1.

Preparation of the library involved the immunoSEQ multiplex PCR assay. A mixture of 60 forward primers for TCR Vbeta segments and 13 reverse primers for TCR Jbeta segments was used in the multiplex PCR. A multiplex PCR assay on genomic DNA amplified the CDR3 region of rearranged TCR beta genes. The amplified TCR beta libraries were sequenced on the Illumina HiSeq System as 87-base-pair reads. The source study handled its data this way. A later analysis counted approximately 74 million unique TCR beta chains across the 700 or so repertoires, and 10 million to 11 million of these chains were shared by at least two donors. A nearest-neighbor algorithm error-corrected the raw reads and collapsed the reads into unique sequences, merging closely related sequences to remove PCR and sequencing errors. To assign V, D and J gene segments, CDR3 sequences were aligned to IMGT reference sequences. For a sequence to be retained, a match of at least six nucleotides to both a V gene segment and a J gene segment was required. Rearrangements were called productive when the CDR3 lacked stop codons and stayed in frame with V and J; all others were non-productive. CDR3 was defined by IMGT convention, running from the second conserved V-encoded cysteine to the conserved J-encoded phenylalanine. Sequences without an unambiguous match to a single V gene segment were excluded from the earlier analysis of about 630 of the donors. In an earlier analysis of 587 of the donors, V segments were called functional above 56.7% productive rearrangements and were called segregating when the between-donor standard deviation exceeded 5%. A statistical classification framework was built for diagnosing cytomegalovirus status from the catalog of TCR beta chain sequences. In a later analysis, TCR nucleotide sequences were compared against IMGT/GENE-DB human TR gene sequences so that V and J genes could be assigned. A later analysis assigned CDR3 sequences and most-parsimonious VDJ recombination scenarios with the TCRdist pipeline. In a later analysis, every TCR beta chain was defined by the combination of its CDR3 amino acid sequence and its V-gene family, and reads without a unique V-gene family were dropped. To address suspected cross-contamination and a sequencing artifact, a later analysis removed 550 to 750 highly shared, low-generation-probability nucleotide sequences. In a later analysis, a clonal expansion index for each public chain was calculated from normalized within-repertoire ranks of inferred template counts. In a later analysis, generation probabilities were computed using a VDJ recombination model fitted to out-of-frame rearrangements, and the results were checked against IGoR. In a later analysis, TCR-TCR, TCR-HLA and TCR-CMV co-occurrence was scored with hypergeometric tests, and a repertoire-size bias correction was applied to TCR pairs. To estimate false discovery rates, a later analysis permuted the HLA or CMV assignments 20 times. A later analysis grouped co-occurring TCRs with DBSCAN, adding TCRdist sequence similarity when clustering within HLA-allele-positive subsets. Repertoires with fewer than 30,000 or more than 120,000 public chains, plus five repertoires with anomalous nucleotide sharing, were excluded from co-occurrence clustering. TCRdb limited this immuneACCESS table to in-frame rearrangements with V and J called. A share of clones is missing; checked studies link under half to unresolved V genes, and the rest is unexplained. From that table come the V and J calls and clone size; the DNA was used to work out D and trimming. In all, the sample holds some 70,000 clones, and around 72% of those were seen once. The top ten constitute 14% of the sample.

On this clone itself: Its antigen is unknown. No base quality values were provided; no much bigger clone lies one nucleotide off.

Study-wide findings and limitations: Correlated functional status among segregating V segments might be attributable to linkage disequilibrium, but an unknown experimental factor could not be ruled out. Because HLA typing was missing for some donors at each locus, association tests included only the typed subset. The classifier was reported to diagnose cytomegalovirus status with high specificity and sensitivity in both the original and validation cohorts. It was suggested by the authors that the approach could potentially be generalized to other disease states and immunological phenotypes. In a later genetic analysis, a missense DCLRE1C variant was associated with V-gene and J-gene trimming of TCR beta chains, and the association was replicated in an independent cohort. When HLA alleles, especially DR and DQ, strongly co-occurred, attributing TCR associations to individual alleles was difficult. Approximately 16 rarely observed V segments, including chromosome 9 orphons, were excluded from the earlier analysis of about 610 of the donors because counts were too low. In vitro tests confirmed that a few of the cytomegalovirus-associated TCR beta chains recognize cytomegalovirus antigens. Compared with equally common non-associated chains, HLA-associated TCR beta chains in a later analysis were more clonally expanded and had lower generation probabilities. A cluster of highly shared sequence variants was judged likely to be a technical artifact of the sequencing pipeline. In an earlier analysis of about 600 of the donors, most TCR beta V segments appeared in productive rearrangements about 87% or about 30% of the time, broadly matching IMGT annotations. Compared with the roughly 670-donor mean, donors in an Asian-associated ancestry cluster had fewer N-insertions in productive TCRs, according to a later genetic analysis. In a later analysis, TCR association rates were found to vary across HLA loci, with the most associated TCRs seen for DRB1 alleles and the fewest for HLA-C alleles. Sequencing depth was assumed to be roughly uniform across donors in the presence/absence analyses, though that assumption may not hold. Most TCR sequences were seen in very few donors, while some public TCRs were found in many individuals. Most CMV-associated TCR beta chains appeared to be HLA-restricted in a later analysis, and the HLA associations seemed to be driven largely by CMV exposure. A later analysis reported that several top co-occurrence clusters appeared linked to parvovirus B19, influenza, CMV and Epstein-Barr virus. At a false discovery rate of 0.05, a later analysis linked 15,000 to 20,000 TCR beta sequences to specific HLA alleles. A further reported finding was that TCR beta sequences accurately predicted the HLA-A and HLA-B alleles for most subjects in the first cohort. Immune exposure information for the cohort was limited to CMV serostatus. Some IMGT-functional V segments, including TRBV6-2 and TRBV6-3, could not be told apart with the 87-base-pair reads, so those segments were excluded. In the study, some 180 TCR beta chains were listed as associated with cytomegalovirus. Only TCR beta chains were sequenced in this cohort, and the absence of alpha or paired-chain data limited detectable features.

The cohort comprised around 700 healthy bone marrow donors. All cohort members were sampled while nominally healthy, although unrecorded immune exposures were likely present. The donor was CMV seropositive and was included in the group of 250 to 300 seropositive cohort members. A peripheral blood sample was provided by each donor, and peripheral blood mononuclear cells were used for TCR beta sequencing. The Qiagen DNeasy Blood Extraction Kit was used to extract genomic DNA from the blood cell samples. CDR1 and CDR2, per the germline V gene, are KGHSH and LQKENI. The cysteine opens and the phenylalanine closes a CDR3 of 16 amino acids. The retained sequence is limited to the CDR3, 48 bases, with the frame set at the first base. The V and J ends are trimmed by 4 bases and 0 bases, leaving 14 bases between them.

The sample taken for sequencing was PBMCs. The source of this sequence is a male donor in good health and CMV-seropositive. Recombination connected TRBV18 to TRBJ2-3; TRBD1 is a possible D gene, resting on 6 matching bases. The CDR3 protein: CASSRVDSGSTDTQYF. The bases are TGTGCCAGCTCACGGGTGGACAGTGGGAGCACAGATACGCAGTATTTT.